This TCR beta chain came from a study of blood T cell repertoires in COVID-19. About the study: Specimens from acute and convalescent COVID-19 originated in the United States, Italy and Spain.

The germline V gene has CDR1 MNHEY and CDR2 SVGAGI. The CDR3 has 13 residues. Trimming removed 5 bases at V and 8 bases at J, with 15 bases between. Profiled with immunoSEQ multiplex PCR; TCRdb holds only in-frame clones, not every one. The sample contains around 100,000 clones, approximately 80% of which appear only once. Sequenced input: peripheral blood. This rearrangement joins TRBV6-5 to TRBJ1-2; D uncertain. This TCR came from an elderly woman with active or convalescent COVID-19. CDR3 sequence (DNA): TGTGCCAGCAGTCCTGGAGAGGTTCGGGGCTACACCTTC. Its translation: CASSPGEVRGYTF.